The 24 T cell receptor beta chains given below trace back to one sample, sequenced in a study of T-cell memory formation after mild COVID-19. TCRdb recomputed calls from the 5' RACE reads with MiXCR, one row per CDR3 protein. The data hold approximately 46,000 distinct CDR3 sequences, with around 12% observed a single time. The specimen sequenced was PBMCs or a T cell subset sorted from them (not recorded which). These receptors came from a man younger than 35 who had mild COVID-19 (a few samples of this study predate the infection). Cell type and time point are not known.

This clonotype was counted a few times. The chain links TRBV6-5 to TRBJ2-4; TRBD2 aligns across 8 bases. The V gene end was trimmed by 6 bases and the J gene end by 6 bases; junction bases not matched to a gene: 4. Looked up from germline, CDR1 is MNHEY and CDR2 is SVGAGI. The CDR3 loop spans 13 amino acids. The CDR3 nucleotides are TGTGCCAGCAGCCCCGGGGGGGCAAACATTCAGTACTTC. This sequence encodes CASSPGGANIQYF.

V and J are TRBV6-6 and TRBJ2-1; TRBD2 matches at 12 bases. CDR1 MNHNY and CDR2 SVGAGI come from the germline V gene (reference sequence). Trimming at V came to 5 bases and at J to 8 bases, leaving 7 bases not matched to a gene. This CDR3 region has 15 residues. The CDR3 DNA follows: TGTGCCAGCAGTCGTCCTAGCGGGGGGGCCTATGAGCAGTTCTTC. Protein product: CASSRPSGGAYEQFF.

This clonotype was counted at least ten times. The V call is TRBV4-3, the J call TRBJ2-2; 9 nucleotides match TRBD2. CDR1 and CDR2 from the germline V gene are LGHNA and YSLEER. With 0 bases clipped from V and 2 bases from J, the junction kept 7 bases outside the gene matches. The CDR3 loop spans 18 amino acids. The CDR3 region has the DNA TGCGCCAGCAGCCAAGAGCTAGCGGGGCCAATAAACACCGGGGAGCTGTTTTTT. This encodes CASSQELAGPINTGELFF.

This chain links TRBV12-3 or TRBV12-4 with TRBJ2-7; TRBD1 matches 9 bases. After removal of 1 base from V and 5 bases from J, the junction contained 9 bases not matched to a gene. CDR3 length: 16 amino acids. CDR3 residues: CASSLDGTGGNDEQYV. The CDR3 coding sequence is TGTGCCAGCAGTTTAGATGGTACAGGGGGCAACGACGAGCAGTACGTC.

This clonotype has ten or more counts. The chain combines TRBV20-1 with TRBJ2-7; TRBD1 agrees at 8 bases. From germline, CDR1 is DFQATT and CDR2 SNEGSKA (reference sequence). The CDR3 contains 13 residues. The CDR3 loop reads CSPRDRRSYEQYF. CDR3 nucleotide sequence: TGCAGCCCTCGGGACAGGAGATCCTACGAGCAGTACTTC.

This clonotype was counted between two and nine times. The rearrangement uses TRBV18 and TRBJ2-5, with 8 bases that match TRBD2. The germline V gene has CDR1 KGHSH and CDR2 LQKENI. Trimming cost V 6 bases and J 3 bases; bases outside gene matches: 9. The CDR3 is 15 amino acids. In DNA form, the CDR3 reads TGTGCCAGCTCCCCGAGGCGGGGGGCCGAAGAGACCCAGTACTTC. Protein: CASSPRRGAEETQYF.

The chain combines TRBV6-6 with TRBJ2-5; D may be TRBD1 (7 bases). Looked up from germline, CDR1 is MNHNY and CDR2 is SVGAGI (reference sequence). The CDR3 spans 15 residues. Trimming pared 10 bases from V and 5 bases from J, leaving 23 bases between. CDR3 sequence (DNA): TGTGCCAACAGACAGGGTCCGGGGGAGTGGGAGACCCAGTACTTC. It yields the protein CANRQGPGEWETQYF.

V usage is TRBV6-6 and J usage is TRBJ2-3; D unclear. CDR3 size: 12 residues. With 5 bases removed from V and 4 bases from J, the gap between germline ends came to 7 bases. CDR1 is MNHNY and CDR2 is SVGAGI in the germline V gene (reference sequence). This CDR3 is CASSGQADTQYF. CDR3 nucleotide sequence: TGTGCCAGCAGTGGTCAGGCAGATACGCAGTATTTT.

The chain combines TRBV29-1 with TRBJ2-3; no clear D gene. This CDR3 is built from 14 residues. The germline V gene has CDR1 SQVTM and CDR2 ANQGSEA. The germline V and J ends were trimmed by 4 bases and 7 bases, with 18 bases remaining between them. Written as DNA, the CDR3 is TGCAGCGTTGCGGACGGGTCAATATACAATACGCAGTATTTT. It codes for CSVADGSIYNTQYF.

This clonotype showed up many times. The V and J genes are TRBV7-3 and TRBJ2-1; 9 bases map to TRBD1. Losses at the gene ends were 8 bases for V and 6 bases for J; bases not matched to a gene: 5. The CDR3 runs to 13 residues. Looked up from germline, CDR1 is SGHTA and CDR2 is FQGTGA. CDR3 sequence reads: CASGTGPFNEQFF. In nucleotides, the CDR3 is TGTGCCAGCGGGACAGGGCCGTTCAATGAGCAGTTCTTC.

This clonotype has only a few counts. The rearrangement links TRBV12-3 or TRBV12-4 to TRBJ1-1, with D possibly being TRBD1 (6 bases). This CDR3 has 14 residues. Trimming took off 2 bases at V and 2 bases at J, with 9 bases between the two ends. CDR3 nucleotides: TGTGCCAGCAGTTTAAGGACAGCAAACACTGAAGCTTTCTTT. Its translation is CASSLRTANTEAFF.

In this sample, this clonotype turned up a few times. The rearrangement uses TRBV28 and TRBJ2-1; 10 nucleotides align to TRBD1. Trimming took 4 bases from V and 7 from J; bases not matched to a gene: 10. Germline CDR1 is MDHEN and CDR2 is SYDVKM. CDR3 size: 16 residues. CDR3 loop: CASSSPGQGPGNEQFF. CDR3 nucleotides: TGTGCCAGCAGTTCGCCGGGACAGGGGCCCGGGAATGAGCAGTTCTTC.

This CDR3 is CAWSLTGGKNIQYF. The CDR3 coding sequence is TGTGCCTGGAGTCTTACAGGGGGCAAAAACATTCAGTACTTC. The V gene is TRBV30, the J gene TRBJ2-4; TRBD1 agrees at 8 bases. After removal of 2 bases from V and 3 bases from J, the junction contained 3 bases not matched to a gene. The CDR3 is 14 amino acids. The germline gives CDR1 GTSNPN, CDR2 SVGIG (reference sequence). Together with reference TRBV30 and TRBJ2-4, the CDR3 gives the full variable domain: SQTIHQWPATLVQPVGSPLSLECTVEGTSNPNLYWYRQAAGRGLQLLFYSVGIGQISSEVPQNLSASRPQDRQFILSSKKLLLSDSGFYLCAWSLTGGKNIQYFGAGTRLSVL.

The chain links TRBV7-6 to TRBJ2-3; D gene ambiguous. V shed 3 bases and J shed 1 base, with 5 bases lying between them. CDR1 is SGHVS, CDR2 FNYEAQ, per germline. The length of the CDR3 is 13 residues. CDR3 protein: CASSLERTDTQYF. CDR3 nucleotide sequence: TGTGCCAGCAGCTTGGAGCGCACAGATACGCAGTATTTT.

The J gene is TRBJ1-2, the V gene TRBV6-1, with D perhaps matching TRBD1 (6 bases). Looked up from germline, CDR1 is MNHNS and CDR2 is SASEGT. V lost 4 bases to trimming and J lost 8 bases, with 20 bases between them. The CDR3 contains 15 residues. CDR3 coding DNA: TGTGCCAGCAGTGGAAACCAGGGGTCCCTCCAGGGCTACACCTTC. Protein sequence: CASSGNQGSLQGYTF.

In this sample, this clonotype turned up many times. This rearrangement joins TRBV7-6 to TRBJ1-1, with TRBD1 matching 7 bases. Losses at the gene ends were 4 bases for V and 4 bases for J; bases not matched to a gene: 9. The CDR3 spans 15 residues. Per the germline V gene, CDR1 is SGHVS and CDR2 is FNYEAQ. This CDR3 is CASSWKTGPGTEAFF. CDR3 in DNA: TGTGCCAGCAGCTGGAAGACAGGGCCGGGCACTGAAGCTTTCTTT.

There are a few counts of this clonotype. CDR3 loop: CAISASGGDNEQFF. The CDR3 DNA reads TGTGCCATCAGTGCCAGCGGGGGGGATAATGAGCAGTTCTTC. This chain links TRBV10-3 with TRBJ2-1; 10 bases line up with TRBD2. The germline V gene encodes CDR1 ENHRY and CDR2 SYGVKD. This CDR3 has 14 amino acids. The V segment lost 4 bases and the J segment 7 bases; nucleotides outside the gene matches: 4.

The gene calls are TRBV20-1 and TRBJ1-6, with D perhaps matching TRBD1 (5 bases). The CDR3 loop spans 16 amino acids. V lost 0 bases and J 0 bases, leaving 9 bases between the germline ends. Per the germline V gene, CDR1 is DFQATT and CDR2 is SNEGSKA (reference sequence). This CDR3 is CSARDRGSSYNSPLHF. CDR3 bases: TGCAGTGCTAGAGATAGGGGCAGCTCCTATAATTCACCCCTCCACTTT.

This clonotype was detected a few times. V and J are TRBV20-1 and TRBJ2-3, with no clear D. CDR1 is DFQATT, CDR2 SNEGSKA, per germline (reference sequence). The V gene lost 0 bases and the J gene lost 2 bases, with 6 bases spanning the gap. This CDR3 contains 13 residues. As DNA, the CDR3 is TGCAGTGCTAGAGATGAGAACACAGATACGCAGTATTTT. It is translated as CSARDENTDTQYF.

This clonotype showed up just a few times. The chain combines TRBV7-8 with TRBJ2-3; D might be TRBD1 (5 bases). CDR1 SGHVS and CDR2 FQNEAQ come from the germline V gene. V dropped 6 bases and J dropped 3 bases, with 19 bases sitting between them. The CDR3 length is 16 residues. CDR3 residues: CASSRKPGLETDTQYF. The CDR3 coding sequence is TGTGCCAGCAGTCGTAAACCAGGGCTTGAGACAGATACGCAGTATTTT. Using reference TRBV7-8 and TRBJ2-3 for the parts outside the CDR3, the full variable domain is GAGVSQSPRYKVAKRGQDVALRCDPISGHVSLFWYQQALGQGPEFLTYFQNEAQLDKSGLPSDRFFAERPEGSVSTLKIQRTQQEDSAVYLCASSRKPGLETDTQYFGPGTRLTVL.

This clonotype appeared many times. The J gene is TRBJ2-5, the V gene TRBV7-2, with a tentative D call TRBD1 (7 bases). The CDR3 totals 14 residues. V was trimmed by 7 bases and J by 7 bases, leaving 19 bases between them. Germline V gene data show CDR1 as SGHTA and CDR2 as FQGNSA. The CDR3 reads CASTPQGGVPTQYF. DNA of the CDR3: TGTGCCAGCACCCCGCAGGGGGGAGTCCCGACCCAGTACTTC.

This clonotype was seen repeatedly, ten times or more. The chain employs TRBV3-1 and TRBJ2-5; D may match TRBD1 or TRBD2 (6 bases each). CDR3 length equals 17 residues. V dropped 4 bases and J dropped 1 base, with 19 bases sitting between them. Germline loops: CDR1 LGHDT, CDR2 YNNKEL (reference sequence). The CDR3 coding sequence is TGTGCCAGCAGCCTCCTTGGGGGTGGGGGGCTCCAAGAGACCCAGTACTTC. It encodes CASSLLGGGGLQETQYF.

This chain connects TRBV3-1 to TRBJ1-5; D not certain. CDR1 and CDR2 from the germline V gene are LGHDT and YNNKEL (reference sequence). Trimming pared 4 bases from V and 6 bases from J, leaving 10 bases between. The CDR3 covers 13 residues. CDR3 nucleotides: TGTGCCAGCAGCCCTTCTGGAGGTCAGCCCCAGCATTTT. Its protein is CASSPSGGQPQHF.

This clonotype has just a few counts. J is TRBJ2-1 and V is TRBV2, with TRBD1 matching over 10 bases. J gave up 0 bases and V 6 bases, and 2 bases lay outside the gene matches. The germline V gene has CDR1 SNHLY and CDR2 FYNNEI. The CDR3 spans 15 residues. The CDR3 nucleotides are TGTGCCAGCAGAAGGGACAGGGGCTCCTACAATGAGCAGTTCTTC. Protein sequence: CASRRDRGSYNEQFF.